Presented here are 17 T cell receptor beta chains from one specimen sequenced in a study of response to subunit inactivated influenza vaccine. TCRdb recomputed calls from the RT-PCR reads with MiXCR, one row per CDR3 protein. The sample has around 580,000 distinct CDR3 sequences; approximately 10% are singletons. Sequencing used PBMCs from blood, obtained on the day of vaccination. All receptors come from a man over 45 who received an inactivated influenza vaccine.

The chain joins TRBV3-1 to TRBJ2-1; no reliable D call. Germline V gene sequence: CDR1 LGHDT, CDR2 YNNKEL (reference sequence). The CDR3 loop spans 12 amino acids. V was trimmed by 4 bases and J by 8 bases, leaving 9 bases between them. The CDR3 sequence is CASSPDRDEQFF. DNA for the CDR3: TGTGCCAGCAGCCCGGACCGGGATGAGCAGTTCTTC.

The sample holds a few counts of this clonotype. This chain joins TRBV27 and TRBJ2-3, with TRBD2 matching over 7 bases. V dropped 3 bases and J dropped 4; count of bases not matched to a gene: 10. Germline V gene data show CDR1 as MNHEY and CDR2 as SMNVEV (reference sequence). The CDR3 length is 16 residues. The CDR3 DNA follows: TGTGCCAGCAGTTTTCTGCCTAGCGGCTCCCCAGATACGCAGTATTTT. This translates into CASSFLPSGSPDTQYF.

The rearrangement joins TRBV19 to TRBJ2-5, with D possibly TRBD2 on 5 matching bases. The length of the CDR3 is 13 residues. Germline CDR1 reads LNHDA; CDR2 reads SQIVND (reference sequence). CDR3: CACRETPQETQYF. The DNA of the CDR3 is TGTGCGTGTAGGGAGACCCCACAAGAGACCCAGTACTTC.

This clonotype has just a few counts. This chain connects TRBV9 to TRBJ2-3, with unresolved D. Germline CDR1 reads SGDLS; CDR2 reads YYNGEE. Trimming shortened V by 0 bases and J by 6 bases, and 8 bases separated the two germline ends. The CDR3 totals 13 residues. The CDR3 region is CASSVAPSDTQYF. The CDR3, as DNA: TGTGCCAGCAGCGTAGCCCCCTCTGATACGCAGTATTTT.

The CDR3 is CASSLRGVSYEQYF. The DNA for the CDR3 is TGTGCCAGCAGTTTAAGGGGGGTCTCCTACGAGCAGTACTTC. The genes are TRBV12-3 or TRBV12-4 and TRBJ2-7; D may be TRBD1 or TRBD2 (6 bases each). V gave up 2 bases and J gave up 0 bases, with 8 bases separating them. The CDR3 runs 14 residues.

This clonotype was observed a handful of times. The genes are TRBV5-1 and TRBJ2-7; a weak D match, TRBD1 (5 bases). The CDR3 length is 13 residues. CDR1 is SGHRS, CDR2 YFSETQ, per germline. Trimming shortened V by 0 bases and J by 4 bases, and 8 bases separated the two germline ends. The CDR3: CASSLDRIYEQYF. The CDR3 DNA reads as TGCGCCAGCAGCTTGGACAGGATTTACGAGCAGTACTTC.

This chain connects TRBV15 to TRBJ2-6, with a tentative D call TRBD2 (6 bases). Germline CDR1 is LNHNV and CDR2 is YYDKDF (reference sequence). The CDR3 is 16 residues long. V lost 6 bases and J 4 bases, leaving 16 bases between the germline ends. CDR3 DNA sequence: TGTGCCACCAGTCTCGGAGGCGGGACCGGGGCCAACGTCCTGACTTTC. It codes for CATSLGGGTGANVLTF.

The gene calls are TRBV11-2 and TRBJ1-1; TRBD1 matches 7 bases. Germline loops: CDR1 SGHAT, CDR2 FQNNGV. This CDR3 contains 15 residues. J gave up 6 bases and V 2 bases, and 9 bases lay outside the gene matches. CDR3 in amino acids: CASSLRQGRSAEAFF. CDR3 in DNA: TGTGCCAGCAGCTTAAGACAGGGCCGGAGTGCTGAAGCTTTCTTT. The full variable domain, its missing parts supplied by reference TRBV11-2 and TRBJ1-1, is EAGVAQSPRYKIIEKRQSVAFWCNPISGHATLYWYQQILGQGPKLLIQFQNNGVVDDSQLPKDRFSAERLKGVDSTLKIQPAKLEDSAVYLCASSLRQGRSAEAFFGQGTRLTVV.

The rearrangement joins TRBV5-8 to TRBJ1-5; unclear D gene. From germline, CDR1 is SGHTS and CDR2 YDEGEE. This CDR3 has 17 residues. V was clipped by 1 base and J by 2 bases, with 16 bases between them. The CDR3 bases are TGTGCCAGCAGCTTGAGCTTTGGGTCTGGGGGCAATCAGCCCCAGCATTTT. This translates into CASSLSFGSGGNQPQHF.

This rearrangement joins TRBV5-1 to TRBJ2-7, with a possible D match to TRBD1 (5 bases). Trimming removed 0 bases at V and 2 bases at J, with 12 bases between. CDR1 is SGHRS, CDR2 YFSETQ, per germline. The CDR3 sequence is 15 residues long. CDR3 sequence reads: CASSLVQGKTYEQYF. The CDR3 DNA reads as TGCGCCAGCAGCTTGGTGCAGGGCAAGACCTACGAGCAGTACTTC. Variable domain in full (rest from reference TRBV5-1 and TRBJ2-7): KAGVTQTPRYLIKTRGQQVTLSCSPISGHRSVSWYQQTPGQGLQFLFEYFSETQRNKGNFPGRFSGRQFSNSRSEMNVSTLELGDSALYLCASSLVQGKTYEQYFGPGTRLTVT.

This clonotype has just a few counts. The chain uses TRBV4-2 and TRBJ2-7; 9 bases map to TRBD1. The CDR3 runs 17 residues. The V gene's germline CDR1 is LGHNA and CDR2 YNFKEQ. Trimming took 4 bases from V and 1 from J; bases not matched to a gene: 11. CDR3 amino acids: CASSLPPGQGVSYEQYF. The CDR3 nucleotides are TGTGCCAGCAGCCTCCCCCCGGGACAGGGAGTTTCCTACGAGCAGTACTTC.

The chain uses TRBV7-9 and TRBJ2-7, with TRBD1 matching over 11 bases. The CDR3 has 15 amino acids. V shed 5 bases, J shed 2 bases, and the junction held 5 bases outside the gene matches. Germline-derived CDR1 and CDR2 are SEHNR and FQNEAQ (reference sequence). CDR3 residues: CASSLGQGAAYEQYF. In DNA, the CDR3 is TGTGCCAGCAGCCTAGGACAGGGGGCGGCCTACGAGCAGTACTTC.

The CDR3: CATSDRWSLWGLAGEYNEQFF. The CDR3 DNA sequence: TGTGCCACCAGTGATCGGTGGAGTTTATGGGGACTAGCGGGAGAGTACAATGAGCAGTTCTTC. V gene TRBV24-1 combines with J gene TRBJ2-1; 14 bases line up with TRBD2. J was trimmed by 4 bases and V by 3 bases; bases with no gene match: 16. This CDR3 is 21 amino acids long. In germline, CDR1 is KGHDR, CDR2 SFDVKD.

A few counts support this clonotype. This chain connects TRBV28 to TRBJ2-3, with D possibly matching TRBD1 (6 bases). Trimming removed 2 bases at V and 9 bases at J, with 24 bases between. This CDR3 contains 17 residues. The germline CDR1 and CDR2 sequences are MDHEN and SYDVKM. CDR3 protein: CASSLGRTALMGRTQYF. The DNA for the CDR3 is TGTGCCAGCAGTTTAGGTAGGACAGCTCTGATGGGGCGGACGCAGTATTTT. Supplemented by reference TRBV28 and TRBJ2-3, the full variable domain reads DVKVTQSSRYLVKRTGEKVFLECVQDMDHENMFWYRQDPGLGLRLIYFSYDVKMKEKGDIPEGYSVSREKKERFSLILESASTNQTSMYLCASSLGRTALMGRTQYFGPGTRLTVL.

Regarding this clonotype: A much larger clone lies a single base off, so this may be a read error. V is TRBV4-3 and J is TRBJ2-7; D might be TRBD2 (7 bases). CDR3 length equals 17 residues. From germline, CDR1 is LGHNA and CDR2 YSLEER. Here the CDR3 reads CVSSQVSGRGGIYEQYF. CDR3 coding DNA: TGCGTCAGCAGCCAAGTTTCAGGCAGGGGAGGGATCTACGAGCAGTACTTC.

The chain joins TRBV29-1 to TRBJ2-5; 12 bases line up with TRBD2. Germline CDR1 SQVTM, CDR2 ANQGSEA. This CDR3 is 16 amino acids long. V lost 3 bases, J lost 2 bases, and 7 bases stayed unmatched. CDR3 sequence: CSVDGGLAGPQETQYF. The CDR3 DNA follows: TGCAGCGTTGACGGCGGACTAGCGGGACCTCAAGAGACCCAGTACTTC.

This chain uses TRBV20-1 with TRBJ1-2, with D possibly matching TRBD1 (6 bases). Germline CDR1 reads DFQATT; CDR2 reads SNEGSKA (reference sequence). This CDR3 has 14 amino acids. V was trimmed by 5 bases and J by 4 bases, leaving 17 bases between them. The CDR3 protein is CSAFRGDVAYGYTF. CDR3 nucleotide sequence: TGCAGTGCTTTTAGGGGGGATGTTGCCTATGGCTACACCTTC.